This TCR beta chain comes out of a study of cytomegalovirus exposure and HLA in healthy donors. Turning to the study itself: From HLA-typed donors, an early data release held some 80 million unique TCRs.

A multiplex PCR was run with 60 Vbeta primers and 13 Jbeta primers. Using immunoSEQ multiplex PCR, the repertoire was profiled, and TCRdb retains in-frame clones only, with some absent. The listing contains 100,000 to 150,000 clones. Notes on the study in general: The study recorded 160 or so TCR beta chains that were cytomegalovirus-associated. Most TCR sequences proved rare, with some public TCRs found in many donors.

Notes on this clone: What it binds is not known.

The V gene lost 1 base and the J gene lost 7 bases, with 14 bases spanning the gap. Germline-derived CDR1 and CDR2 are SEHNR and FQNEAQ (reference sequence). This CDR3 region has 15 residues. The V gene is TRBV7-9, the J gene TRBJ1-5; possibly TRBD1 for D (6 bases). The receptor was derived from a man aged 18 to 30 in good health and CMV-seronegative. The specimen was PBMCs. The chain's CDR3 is CASSLGTAPRQPQHF. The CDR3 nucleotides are TGTGCCAGCAGCTTAGGGACAGCCCCACGACAGCCCCAGCATTTT.